A selection of T cell receptor beta chains follows, all from one sample in a study of blood T cell repertoires in COVID-19. The table came from immunoSEQ multiplex PCR; TCRdb's copy has only in-frame clones and leaves some out. Of approximately 81,000 clones in the sample, approximately 90% were seen once. The sample taken for sequencing was PBMCs or T cells enriched from blood (not recorded which). All receptors come from a woman aged 45-60 years with acute COVID-19. The conserved cysteine and the conserved F or W are not part of the CDR3 here. Clone size is stated in some rows and not others, as once, few, many or a class when expanded.

v_gene: TRBV18; abundance: -; CDR3aa: ASSPGPNTGELF
v_gene: TRBV19; abundance: -; CDR3aa: ASSGRGSYNEQF
v_gene: TRBV30; abundance: -; CDR3aa: AWSVRLAGGGEQF
v_gene: TRBV5-4; abundance: -; CDR3aa: ASSWGGSNANEKLF
v_gene: TRBV12-3/TRBV12-4; abundance: -; CDR3aa: ASSLGNEQY
v_gene: TRBV27; abundance: -; CDR3aa: ASSLASGYNEQF
v_gene: TRBV7-9; abundance: once; CDR3aa: ASTKLAPYEQY
v_gene: TRBV11-1; abundance: -; CDR3aa: ASSSWTGRGNYEQY
v_gene: TRBV2; abundance: once; CDR3aa: ASSGSGLGQY
v_gene: TRBV12-3/TRBV12-4; abundance: -; CDR3aa: ASSLRRDQPQH
v_gene: TRBV14; abundance: -; CDR3aa: ASSQAGAAGANVLT
v_gene: TRBV6-4; abundance: -; CDR3aa: ATSLGHSSNEQF
v_gene: TRBV10-3; abundance: few; CDR3aa: AIRGASPGSPLH
v_gene: TRBV7-2; abundance: -; CDR3aa: ASSLGLESPLH
v_gene: TRBV7-9; abundance: -; CDR3aa: ASSPASLAGEQF
v_gene: TRBV4-1; abundance: once; CDR3aa: ASSQGEDTQY
v_gene: TRBV3-1/TRBV3-2; abundance: few; CDR3aa: ASSPGTYLYEQY